These T cell receptor beta chains were read from a single sample in a study of blood T cells in healthy people across ages. One entry per CDR3 protein results from TCRdb running MiXCR on the 5' RACE reads. The sample includes some 900,000 distinct CDR3 sequences, roughly 48% of them seen just once. Sequences were obtained from blood. These receptors originate from a young man in good health. CDR3s include the opening cysteine and the closing phenylalanine or tryptophan. Each record gives: V gene, clone size, J gene, D gene, CDR3 DNA, CDR3 protein. The D gene is left open where the match is weak. The size entry is marked missing in some rows and otherwise reads once, few, many or a size class.

V gene: TRBV27
clone size: .
J gene: TRBJ2-1
D gene: TRBD2
CDR3 DNA: TGTGCCAGCAGTTCCCTCGGGACTAGCGGGGGCCCACGGACCAATGAGCAGTTCTTC
CDR3 protein: CASSSLGTSGGPRTNEQFF

V gene: TRBV4-2
clone size: .
J gene: TRBJ1-2
D gene: .
CDR3 DNA: TGTGCCAGCCGTATCGAAGGGGCAGGGAGTGGTCACTATGGCTACACCTTC
CDR3 protein: CASRIEGAGSGHYGYTF

V gene: TRBV20-1
clone size: .
J gene: TRBJ1-2
D gene: .
CDR3 DNA: TGCAGTGCTAGTCGGACATCGGAGCCTGGGCGCTACACCTTC
CDR3 protein: CSASRTSEPGRYTF

V gene: TRBV4-2
clone size: .
J gene: TRBJ2-1
D gene: .
CDR3 DNA: TGTGCCAGCAGCCAAGTTTCGGAATACAATGAGCAGTTCTTC
CDR3 protein: CASSQVSEYNEQFF

V gene: TRBV20-1
clone size: .
J gene: TRBJ2-7
D gene: TRBD2
CDR3 DNA: TGCAGTGCTAGAGGGGCACTAGCGGGGCTCTACGAGCAGTACTTC
CDR3 protein: CSARGALAGLYEQYF

V gene: TRBV6-2/TRBV6-3
clone size: .
J gene: TRBJ1-5
D gene: .
CDR3 DNA: TGTGCCAGCAGTTACGGGAGACAGACAATCGGGCAGCCCCAGCATTTT
CDR3 protein: CASSYGRQTIGQPQHF

V gene: TRBV5-1
clone size: .
J gene: TRBJ2-1
D gene: TRBD2
CDR3 DNA: TGCGCCAGCAGCCGCTCCGGGACTAGCGATTTCTACAATGAGCAGTTCTTC
CDR3 protein: CASSRSGTSDFYNEQFF

V gene: TRBV20-1
clone size: .
J gene: TRBJ2-3
D gene: .
CDR3 DNA: TGCAGTGCTAACCGCGCCGGGGGACCAGATACGCAGTATTTT
CDR3 protein: CSANRAGGPDTQYF

V gene: TRBV7-2
clone size: .
J gene: TRBJ2-3
D gene: .
CDR3 DNA: TGTGCCAGCAGCAGCTCCCCCGGGGGAGATACGCAGTATTTT
CDR3 protein: CASSSSPGGDTQYF

V gene: TRBV5-1
clone size: few
J gene: TRBJ1-2
D gene: .
CDR3 DNA: TGCGCCAGCAGCTTGGAAACAGGGACTAACTATGGCTACACCTTC
CDR3 protein: CASSLETGTNYGYTF

V gene: TRBV29-1
clone size: few
J gene: TRBJ2-5
D gene: .
CDR3 DNA: TGCAGCTTCCCAGGGGGACTAAGCCAGACCCAGTACTTC
CDR3 protein: CSFPGGLSQTQYF

V gene: TRBV12-3/TRBV12-4
clone size: .
J gene: TRBJ1-1
D gene: TRBD1
CDR3 DNA: TGTGCCAGCAGTTATCTCACCGGGACAGCAGAAGCTTTCTTT
CDR3 protein: CASSYLTGTAEAFF

V gene: TRBV20-1
clone size: once
J gene: TRBJ2-7
D gene: .
CDR3 DNA: TGCAGTGCTAGCCCCCCGACAGGTCTCTACGAGCAGTACTTC
CDR3 protein: CSASPPTGLYEQYF